This T cell receptor (beta chain) appears in the sequencing data of a study of regulatory T cells in long-lasting Graves disease. For the study at large: Antithyroid drugs had been taken by newly diagnosed Graves' patients for under 3 months.

Of note for this clonotype: The junction shows a germline mismatch at one end, possibly a read error.

CDR3 regions were amplified by Arm-PCR using iRepertoire HTBI primers to build TCR beta libraries. TCRdb reprocessed the multiplex PCR reads with MiXCR, giving one entry per CDR3 protein. Of 350,000 to 500,000 distinct CDR3 sequences in the sample, 14% were seen once. From germline, CDR1 is MGHRA and CDR2 YSYEKL. This CDR3 is built from 16 residues. Time point of the sample: newly diagnosed GD, antithyroid drugs for less than 3 months. The authors made the TCR library using RNA they extracted from PBMCs. The same data also went into a second study, on T cells in Graves' hyperthyroidism and ophthalmopathy. That study reports: Those with hyperthyroidism were 18 to 65 years old, newly diagnosed, and ill for under 2 months. A model using 13 V-J features told ophthalmopathy apart from stable hyperthyroidism.

The sequenced sample was peripheral blood mononuclear cells (PBMCs), obtained at new diagnosis, from a patient treated with antithyroid drugs. The TCR comes from a woman between 50 and 59 years old with Graves disease. V usage is TRBV4-1 and J usage is TRBJ2-4; D unresolved. The CDR3 nucleotides read TGCGCCAGCAGCCAAGTAATCGCAGTAGCCAGAAACATTCAGTACTTC. As protein: CASSQVIAVARNIQYF.